These T cell receptor beta chains were read from a single sample in a study of cytomegalovirus exposure and HLA in healthy donors. Using immunoSEQ multiplex PCR, the repertoire was profiled, and TCRdb retains in-frame clones only, with some absent. The table shows 200,000 or so clones, with 75% to 90% occurring only once. The sample was PBMCs. The receptor source for this set is a young man in good health and CMV-seronegative. Both conserved end residues are part of each CDR3. D genes are given only for firm matches. Part of the rows lack a size; the others show once, few, many or a class for expanded clones.

abundance	v_gene	j_gene	d_gene	CDR3aa	CDR3nt
.	TRBV5-5	TRBJ1-2	TRBD1	CASSSTGAGNYGYTF	TGTGCCAGCAGCTCCACAGGGGCGGGGAACTATGGCTACACCTTC
.	TRBV15	TRBJ2-1	.	CATSRDRATSNEQFF	TGTGCCACCAGCAGAGATAGGGCGACTAGCAATGAGCAGTTCTTC
.	TRBV7-6	TRBJ2-5	.	CASSLARDRWETQYF	TGTGCCAGCAGCTTAGCGCGAGACAGATGGGAGACCCAGTACTTC
.	TRBV13	TRBJ2-2	TRBD2	CASSNRVLAAPGELFF	TGTGCCAGCAGCAACAGGGTACTAGCGGCGCCCGGGGAGCTGTTTTTT
.	TRBV28	TRBJ1-6	TRBD1	CASSAGQQRYSPLHF	TGTGCCAGCAGTGCGGGACAGCAAAGATATTCACCCCTCCACTTT
.	TRBV6-5	TRBJ1-3	TRBD1	CASRSDRVGNTIYF	TGTGCCAGCAGATCTGACAGGGTTGGAAACACCATATATTTT
.	TRBV6-6	TRBJ2-5	.	CASSYPTELQETQYF	TGTGCCAGCAGCTACCCGACAGAACTCCAAGAGACCCAGTACTTC
.	TRBV5-1	TRBJ1-6	TRBD1	CASTFGDSGRGLHF	TGCGCCAGCACCTTTGGGGACAGCGGGAGAGGCCTCCACTTT
.	TRBV6-6	TRBJ2-4	.	CASTDLALKNIQYF	TGTGCCAGCACCGATCTAGCCCTGAAAAACATTCAGTACTTC
once	TRBV15	TRBJ2-7	TRBD1	CATSSTLGTGVYEQYF	TGTGCCACCAGCAGTACCTTGGGGACAGGGGTCTACGAGCAGTACTTC
.	TRBV2	TRBJ1-1	.	CASSRTGFEAFF	TGTGCCAGCAGCCGTACGGGGTTCGAAGCTTTCTTT
.	TRBV28	TRBJ2-1	.	CASSSPPRGGFF	TGTGCCAGCAGTTCCCCTCCTAGGGGGGGGTTCTTC
.	TRBV4-1	TRBJ2-5	.	CASSLTMRVETQYF	TGCGCCAGCAGCCTTACTATGAGGGTCGAGACCCAGTACTTC
once	TRBV5-1	TRBJ2-1	TRBD2	CASSLAPSGGAGSNEQFF	TGCGCCAGCAGCTTGGCCCCTAGCGGGGGGGCCGGCAGCAATGAGCAGTTCTTC
.	TRBV7-2	TRBJ1-4	TRBD1	CASSDRGGEKLFF	TGTGCCAGCTCTGACAGGGGCGGTGAAAAACTGTTTTTT
.	TRBV7-6	TRBJ2-7	.	CASSPQDNFGEQYF	TGTGCCAGCAGCCCTCAGGACAATTTTGGCGAGCAGTACTTC
.	TRBV25-1	TRBJ1-6	.	CASTWASQGRDSPLHF	TGTGCCAGCACTTGGGCCTCACAGGGAAGGGATTCACCCCTCCACTTT
.	TRBV5-1	TRBJ2-3	.	CASGRGSTDTQYF	TGCGCCAGCGGCCGCGGGAGCACAGATACGCAGTATTTT
once	TRBV28	TRBJ2-7	.	CASRVFTGSYEQYF	TGTGCCAGCAGAGTCTTTACAGGGTCCTACGAGCAGTACTTC
.	TRBV4-2	TRBJ2-3	TRBD2	CASSLTGTSGRDTQYF	TGTGCCAGCAGCCTTACCGGGACTAGCGGACGGGATACGCAGTATTTT
.	TRBV4-1	TRBJ2-7	TRBD2	CASRRLAGGTYEQYF	TGCGCCAGCAGAAGACTAGCGGGAGGTACCTACGAGCAGTACTTC
.	TRBV28	TRBJ1-2	TRBD1	CASSLRGQANYGYTF	TGTGCCAGCAGTTTAAGGGGACAGGCTAACTATGGCTACACCTTC
once	TRBV5-4	TRBJ2-7	.	CASSRPDGRGSYEQYF	TGTGCCAGCAGCCGCCCTGACGGGCGGGGCTCCTACGAGCAGTACTTC
.	TRBV14	TRBJ1-4	.	CASSPSRDEKLFF	TGTGCCAGCAGCCCGTCTAGAGATGAAAAACTGTTTTTT
once	TRBV7-9	TRBJ2-3	.	CASSLVFSRGDTQYF	TGTGCCAGCAGCTTAGTTTTTAGTAGAGGGGATACGCAGTATTTT
.	TRBV2	TRBJ2-6	.	CASSEGWGVSSSGANVLTF	TGTGCCAGCAGTGAAGGGTGGGGGGTCTCGAGCTCTGGGGCCAACGTCCTGACTTTC
once	TRBV4-1	TRBJ1-2	TRBD1	CASSQGLVSKGAYGYTF	TGCGCCAGCAGCCAGGGTCTCGTATCCAAGGGGGCATATGGCTACACCTTC
.	TRBV29-1	TRBJ2-6	TRBD1	CSVEFRTGDTGANVLTF	TGCAGCGTTGAATTCAGGACAGGGGATACTGGGGCCAACGTCCTGACTTTC
.	TRBV15	TRBJ2-1	TRBD2	CATSRGPGSGISYNEQFF	TGTGCCACCAGCAGAGGGCCCGGTAGCGGGATATCCTACAATGAGCAGTTCTTC
.	TRBV7-9	TRBJ2-1	.	CASSLSPSQDEQFF	TGTGCCAGCAGCTTAAGTCCTAGCCAAGATGAGCAGTTCTTC
.	TRBV11-2	TRBJ2-7	.	CASSNRGGHEQYF	TGTGCCAGCAGCAATAGAGGGGGTCACGAGCAGTACTTC
.	TRBV29-1	TRBJ2-7	.	CSVGTLNEQYF	TGCAGCGTTGGGACACTTAATGAGCAGTACTTC
once	TRBV5-1	TRBJ2-2	TRBD2	CASSPQREVAGELFF	TGCGCCAGCAGCCCCCAGCGGGAGGTAGCCGGGGAGCTGTTTTTT
.	TRBV18	TRBJ1-1	.	CASSPQDRANTEAFF	TGTGCCAGCTCACCACAAGACAGAGCGAACACTGAAGCTTTCTTT
.	TRBV7-9	TRBJ2-1	TRBD2	CASSPTTSGRGSEQFF	TGTGCCAGCAGCCCAACGACTAGCGGGAGGGGGAGTGAGCAGTTCTTC
.	TRBV9	TRBJ2-3	TRBD2	CASSVGLAGGTDTQYF	TGTGCCAGCAGCGTAGGTCTAGCGGGTGGCACAGATACGCAGTATTTT
.	TRBV11-2	TRBJ2-7	TRBD1	CASSPGQGARGQYF	TGTGCCAGCAGCCCGGGACAGGGGGCCCGCGGGCAGTACTTC
once	TRBV5-4	TRBJ2-1	TRBD1	CASSPTPGQGGYNEQFF	TGTGCCAGCAGCCCGACGCCGGGACAGGGGGGTTACAATGAGCAGTTCTTC
once	TRBV4-3	TRBJ2-7	TRBD1	CASSQEPGTGGYEQYF	TGCGCCAGCAGCCAAGAACCCGGGACAGGGGGCTACGAGCAGTACTTC
.	TRBV11-2	TRBJ2-7	.	CASNHCRGGACEQYF	TGTGCCAGCAACCATTGCAGGGGCGGCGCGTGCGAGCAGTACTTC
.	TRBV7-2	TRBJ1-2	TRBD1	CASSTRTGMFDGYTF	TGTGCCAGCAGCACCCGGACAGGGATGTTTGATGGCTACACCTTC
once	TRBV4-2	TRBJ2-2	.	CASSQDRGLDTGELFF	TGTGCCAGCAGCCAAGATAGGGGGTTGGACACCGGGGAGCTGTTTTTT